This T cell receptor (beta chain) was captured in a study of CD8 T cells in ankylosing spondylitis. In its sample, this clonotype was seen a few times. Antigen specificity is unknown. Researchers built TCR beta libraries using quantitative 5'-RACE with molecular barcodes. TCRdb analysed the 5' RACE reads with MiXCR anew, one entry per CDR3 protein. The table has fewer than 250,000 distinct CDR3 sequences, 30% to 40% seen once. Study outcomes and limitations: Reported data indicate significant enrichment of disease-linked clones within matched ankylosing spondylitis synovial fluid.

Germline CDR1 is DFQATT and CDR2 is SNEGSKA (reference sequence). The CDR3 sequence is 15 residues long. Trimming left V 3 bases short and J 5 bases short, with 17 bases between. The rearrangement joins TRBV20-1 to TRBJ2-1, with D maybe TRBD2 (6 bases). This receptor was obtained from a male donor with ankylosing spondylitis or in good health (not recorded which). The sample comprised blood, either unsorted or a sorted T cell fraction (not recorded which). CDR3: CSASLWGRNDNEQFF. The DNA for the CDR3 is TGCAGTGCTAGCCTTTGGGGGAGGAACGACAATGAGCAGTTCTTC.